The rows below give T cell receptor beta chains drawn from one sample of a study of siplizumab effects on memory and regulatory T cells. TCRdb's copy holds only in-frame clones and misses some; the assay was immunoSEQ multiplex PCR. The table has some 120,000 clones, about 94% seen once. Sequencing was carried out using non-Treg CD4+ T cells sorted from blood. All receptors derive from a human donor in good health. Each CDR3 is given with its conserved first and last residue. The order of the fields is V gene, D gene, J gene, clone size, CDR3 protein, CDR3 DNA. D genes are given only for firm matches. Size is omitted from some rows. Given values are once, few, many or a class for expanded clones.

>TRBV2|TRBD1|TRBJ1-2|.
CASTTGGAVYGYTF
TGTGCCAGCACTACAGGGGGCGCGGTCTATGGCTACACCTTC
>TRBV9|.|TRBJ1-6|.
CASSVVGSSPLHF
TGTGCCAGCAGCGTAGTCGGTAGTTCACCCCTCCACTTT
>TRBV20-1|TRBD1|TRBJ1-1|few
CSLDRYPEAFF
TGCAGCTTGGACAGGTACCCTGAAGCTTTCTTT
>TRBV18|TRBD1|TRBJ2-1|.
CASSPGLGGQGNEQFF
TGTGCCAGCTCACCAGGTTTAGGGGGCCAAGGCAATGAGCAGTTCTTC
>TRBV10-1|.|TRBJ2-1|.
CASSEGRGFNEQFF
TGCGCCAGCAGTGAGGGCCGGGGGTTCAATGAGCAGTTCTTC
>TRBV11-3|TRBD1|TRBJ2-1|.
CASSMGQGNEQFF
TGTGCCAGCAGCATGGGACAGGGCAATGAGCAGTTCTTC
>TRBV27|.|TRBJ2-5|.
CASSLRDKQETQYF
TGTGCCAGCAGCCTCCGGGACAAACAAGAGACCCAGTACTTC
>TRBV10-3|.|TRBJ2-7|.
CAISESQGGMFGEQYF
TGTGCCATCAGTGAGTCTCAGGGTGGGATGTTCGGGGAGCAGTACTTC
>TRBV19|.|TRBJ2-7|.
CASRDGGRNAYEQYF
TGTGCCAGCCGTGACGGGGGGCGGAATGCGTACGAGCAGTACTTC
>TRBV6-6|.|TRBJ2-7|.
CASSSEAQGPEQYF
TGTGCCAGCAGTTCCGAAGCCCAAGGGCCCGAGCAGTACTTC
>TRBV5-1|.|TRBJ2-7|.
CASRNPGSSYEQYF
TGCGCCAGCAGAAACCCAGGTAGCTCCTACGAGCAGTACTTC
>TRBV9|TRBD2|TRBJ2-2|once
CASSVVSGSNRGGELFF
TGTGCCAGCAGCGTAGTTAGCGGGAGTAATCGTGGCGGGGAGCTGTTTTTT
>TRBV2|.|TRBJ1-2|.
CASRVSGGYGYTF
TGTGCCAGCAGGGTCAGCGGGGGGTATGGCTACACCTTC
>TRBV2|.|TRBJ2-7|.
CASSVGRGPLHEQYF
TGTGCCAGCAGTGTAGGGAGGGGGCCATTACACGAGCAGTACTTC
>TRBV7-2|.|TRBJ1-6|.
CASSLGEGYNSPLHF
TGTGCCAGCAGCTTAGGCGAAGGATATAATTCACCCCTCCACTTT
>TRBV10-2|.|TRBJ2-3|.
CASNPETQYF
TGCGCCAGCAACCCAGAGACGCAGTATTTT
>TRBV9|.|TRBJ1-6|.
CASSGGLSLNSPLHF
TGTGCCAGCAGCGGGGGGCTGAGTCTTAATTCACCCCTCCACTTT
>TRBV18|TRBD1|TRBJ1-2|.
CASSPDRAKYGYTF
TGTGCCAGCTCACCGGACAGGGCTAAGTATGGCTACACCTTC
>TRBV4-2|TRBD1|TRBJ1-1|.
CASSLNGGQGRTFF
TGTGCCAGCAGCCTGAATGGGGGACAGGGGAGAACTTTCTTT
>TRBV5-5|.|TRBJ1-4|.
CASSLAPSEKLFF
TGTGCCAGCAGCCTAGCGCCCAGTGAAAAACTGTTTTTT
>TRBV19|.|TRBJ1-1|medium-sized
CASSMDSDEAFF
TGTGCCAGTAGTATGGACAGTGATGAAGCTTTCTTT
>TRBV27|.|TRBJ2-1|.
CASSPGPWRQFF
TGTGCCAGCAGTCCCGGCCCCTGGAGGCAGTTCTTC
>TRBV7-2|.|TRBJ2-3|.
CASSWSGSTDTQYF
TGTGCCAGCAGCTGGAGCGGTAGCACAGATACGCAGTATTTT
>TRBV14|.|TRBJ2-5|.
CASSQVIRVPETQYF
TGTGCCAGCAGCCAAGTAATAAGGGTACCTGAGACCCAGTACTTC
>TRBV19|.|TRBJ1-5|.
CASSREEVRYSNQPQHF
TGTGCCAGTAGTAGGGAGGAGGTCAGATATAGCAATCAGCCCCAGCATTTT
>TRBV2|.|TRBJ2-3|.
CASSRTDTQYF
TGTGCCAGCAGCAGGACAGATACGCAGTATTTT